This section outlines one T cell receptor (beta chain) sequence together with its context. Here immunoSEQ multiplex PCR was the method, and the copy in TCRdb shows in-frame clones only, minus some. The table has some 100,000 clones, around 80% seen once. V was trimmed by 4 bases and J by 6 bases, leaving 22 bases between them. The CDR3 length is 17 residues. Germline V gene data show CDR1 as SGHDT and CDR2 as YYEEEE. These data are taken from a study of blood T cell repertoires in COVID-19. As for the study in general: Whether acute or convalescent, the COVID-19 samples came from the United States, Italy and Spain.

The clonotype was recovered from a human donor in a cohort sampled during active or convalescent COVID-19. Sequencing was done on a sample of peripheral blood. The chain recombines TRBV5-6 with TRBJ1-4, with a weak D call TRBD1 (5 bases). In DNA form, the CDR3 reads TGTGCCAGCAGCGACGGGACTGACATTTTGGGTTATGAAAAACTGTTTTTT. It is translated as CASSDGTDILGYEKLFF.